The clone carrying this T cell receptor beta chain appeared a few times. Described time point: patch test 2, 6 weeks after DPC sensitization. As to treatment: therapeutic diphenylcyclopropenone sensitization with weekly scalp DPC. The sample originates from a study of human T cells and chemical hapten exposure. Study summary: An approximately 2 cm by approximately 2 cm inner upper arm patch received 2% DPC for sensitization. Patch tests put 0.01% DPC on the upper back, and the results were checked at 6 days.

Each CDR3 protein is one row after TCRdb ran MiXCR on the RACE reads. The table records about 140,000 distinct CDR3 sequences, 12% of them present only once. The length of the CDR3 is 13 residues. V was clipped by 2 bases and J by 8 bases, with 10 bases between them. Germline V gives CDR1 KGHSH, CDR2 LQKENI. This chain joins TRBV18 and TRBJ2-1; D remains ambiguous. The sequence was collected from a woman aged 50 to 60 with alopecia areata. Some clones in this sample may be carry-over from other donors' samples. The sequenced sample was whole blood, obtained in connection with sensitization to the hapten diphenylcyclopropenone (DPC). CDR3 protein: CASSPSNGDEQFF. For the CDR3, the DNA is TGTGCCAGCTCACCATCGAACGGTGATGAGCAGTTCTTC.